This T cell receptor beta chain was identified in a study of cytomegalovirus exposure and HLA in healthy donors. Points from the study as a whole: In a later analysis, TCR beta V- and J-gene trimming was associated with a missense DCLRE1C variant. Presence/absence comparisons presumed near-even sequencing depth among donors. Highest at DRB1 and lowest at HLA-C, TCR association rates differed among HLA loci in a later analysis. Being productive about 87% or about 30% of the time was typical of most TCR beta V segments in an earlier analysis.

Note on this clone: The antigen remains unidentified.

Amplification used 60 Vbeta primers and 13 Jbeta primers. Assay used: immunoSEQ multiplex PCR; TCRdb lists only in-frame clones, some missing. This table holds fewer than 150,000 clones, around 75% found once. CDR3 length equals 15 residues. The V segment lost 3 bases and the J segment 8 bases; nucleotides outside the gene matches: 8. In germline, CDR1 is SGHTS, CDR2 YDEGEE. The sequence was obtained from a young man in good health and CMV-seronegative. The rearrangement uses TRBV5-8 and TRBJ2-1; 10 bases map to TRBD2. The sequenced material came from PBMCs. The CDR3 spells CASSSLAGFLDEQFF. In DNA, the CDR3 is TGTGCCAGCAGCTCACTAGCGGGATTTTTGGATGAGCAGTTCTTC.